A single sample gave rise to the 32 T cell receptor beta chains below, sequenced in a study of tissue T cells after allogeneic stem cell transplantation. Produced via immunoSEQ multiplex PCR; TCRdb's table is partial and in-frame only. The sample gives approximately 5,000 clones, 45% of which show up once; over 13% is in the top ten. Sample time point: mouse harvest day 14 after allogeneic transplant. Mouse grafts combined 10^7 T-cell-depleted bone marrow cells with 10^6 splenic CD5+ T cells. Input material: gut tissue. These receptors were collected from a female BALB/c mouse given C57BL/6 T cells with graft-versus-host disease after an allogeneic hematopoietic cell transplant.

Only a few counts were recorded for this clone. All gene names here are mouse names. With the read ending 1 residue before the CDR3 end, the germline J gene is used to fill in that end. This sequence joins TRBV29 and TRBJ2-2, with 7 bases identical to TRBD2. Per germline, CDR1 MSHET and CDR2 SYDVDS. With V trimmed by 3 bases and J by 0 bases, 1 base remained unmatched. The CDR3 covers 15 residues. Partial CDR3 DNA: TGTGCTAGCAGTTTGGGGGGGTCAAACACCGGGCAGCTCTAC. Its translation is CASSLGGSNTGQLY. The CDR3 as a whole reads CASSLGGSNTGQLYF. Full variable domain (outside the CDR3, taken from reference TRBV29 and TRBJ2-2): DMKVTQMPRYLIKRMGENVLLECGQDMSHETMYWYRQDPGLGLQLIYISYDVDSNSEGDIPKGYRVSRKKREHFSLILDSAKTNQTSVYFCASSLGGSNTGQLYFGEGSKLTVL.

A remark on this clone: This may stem from a read error, because a much larger clone lies one nucleotide away. Genes and germline are mouse. The read ends 1 residue shy of where the CDR3 ends; the end is completed using the germline J gene. The gene calls are TRBV15 and TRBJ1-4; 7 bases map to TRBD1. This CDR3 contains 14 residues. With 5 bases clipped from V and 0 bases from J, the junction kept 0 bases outside the gene matches. Germline lookup yields CDR1 SGHND and CDR2 FRSKSL. This CDR3 is CASSTGVSNERLFF. Incomplete CDR3 DNA: TGTGCCAGCAGTACAGGGGTTTCCAACGAAAGATTATTT.

Notes on this clone: Gene names follow the mouse nomenclature. The read stops 1 residue short of the end of the CDR3; the missing end is completed from the germline J gene. The gene calls are TRBV12-2 and TRBJ2-5, with TRBD1 matching 12 bases. V lost 0 bases and J lost 6; bases outside the gene matches: 3. The CDR3 has 15 amino acids. CDR1 is SGHLS and CDR2 is HYDKME in the germline V gene. The CDR3 spells CASSLGTGGRDTQYF. Incomplete CDR3 DNA: TGTGCCAGCTCTCTCGGGACAGGGGGCCGGGACACCCAGTAC.

In the case of this clone: Mouse germline and gene names are used. The CDR3 goes on 1 residue after the read ends, and that part is filled in from the germline J gene. This sequence joins TRBV12-1 and TRBJ1-4; no clear D. From germline, CDR1 is SGHSN and CDR2 HYEKVE. V was pared by 1 base and J by 4 bases, with 6 bases between. The CDR3 runs 13 residues. The CDR3 DNA, read in part, is TGTGCCAGCTCTCTTGGCAGCAACGAAAGATTATTT. It translates to CASSLGSNERLF. From start to end, the CDR3 is CASSLGSNERLFF.

This clone was counted a few times. Gene names denote mouse genes. The CDR3 spells CGARTGYEQYF. The sequenced part of the CDR3 DNA is TGTGGTGCCCGGACAGGTTATGAACAGTAC. V gene TRBV20 combines with J gene TRBJ2-7, with 7 bases aligning to TRBD1. The CDR3 extends 1 residue past the end of the read, so its final part is completed from the germline J gene. Per germline, CDR1 GFQATS and CDR2 STVNSAI. V dropped 6 bases and J dropped 4; count of bases not matched to a gene: 3. This CDR3 is 11 amino acids long.

Note on this clone: Gene names follow the mouse nomenclature. The read comes to an end 1 residue before the CDR3 does, leaving the germline J gene to fill in the end. This chain connects TRBV14 to TRBJ2-1, with 14 bases lining up with TRBD2. The CDR3 extends over 16 amino acids. The V gene end was trimmed by 5 bases and the J gene end by 6 bases; junction bases not matched to a gene: 7. From germline, CDR1 is SGHDT and CDR2 FRDEAV. The covered CDR3 bases are TGTGCCAGCAGGGGGACTGGGGGGGCGTGGGGTGCTGAGCAGTTC. The encoded protein is CASRGTGGAWGAEQF. The whole CDR3 sequence reads CASRGTGGAWGAEQFF.

In the case of this clone: Germline and genes here are mouse. The sequence runs out 1 residue before the end of the CDR3; the remainder is reconstructed from the germline J gene. V usage is TRBV3 and J usage is TRBJ1-3; tentative D call: TRBD1 (5 bases). CDR1 and CDR2 from the germline V gene are SNHLY and FYNGKV (reference sequence). Trimming pared 5 bases from V and 0 bases from J, leaving 8 bases between. The CDR3 length is 14 residues. The sequenced CDR3 bases are TGTGCCAGCAGCGGAGGGGTTTCTGGAAATACGCTCTAT. It yields the protein CASSGGVSGNTLY. The entire CDR3 is CASSGGVSGNTLYF.

A note on this clone: Any gene name here is a mouse gene name. The sequence runs out 1 residue before the end of the CDR3; the remainder is reconstructed from the germline J gene. This rearrangement joins TRBV4 to TRBJ2-4; D is possibly TRBD1 (6 bases). V lost 4 bases and J 5 bases, leaving 7 bases between the germline ends. In germline, CDR1 is LGHDT, CDR2 YNNKQL (reference sequence). CDR3 length equals 12 residues. The CDR3 spells CASSFRGNTLYF. Partial CDR3 DNA: TGTGCCAGCAGCTTCAGGGGAAACACCTTGTAC. Full variable domain (remainder filled in from reference TRBV4 and TRBJ2-4): ETAVFQTPNYHVTQVGNEVSFNCKQTLGHDTMYWYKQDSKKLLKIMFSYNNKQLIVNETVPRRFSPQSSDKAHLNLRIKSVEPEDSAVYLCASSFRGNTLYFGAGTRLSVL.

This clone is judged medium-sized (0.01 to 0.1%). Gene and germline names: mouse. The read terminates 1 residue ahead of where the CDR3 ends, so the germline J gene completes it. The chain links TRBV3 to TRBJ1-2; no reliable D call. The CDR3 covers 13 residues. Germline V lookup: CDR1 SNHLY, CDR2 FYNGKV (reference sequence). The germline V and J ends were trimmed by 1 base and 1 base, with 4 bases remaining between them. CDR3 sequence: CASSLGGNSDYTF. The sequenced CDR3 bases are TGTGCCAGCAGCTTAGGGGGAAACTCCGACTACACC.

Comments on this clone: Genes and germline are mouse. The read stops 1 residue short of the end of the CDR3; the missing end is completed from the germline J gene. The V gene is TRBV12-1, the J gene TRBJ2-7; 8 nucleotides match TRBD2. The germline CDR1 and CDR2 sequences are SGHSN and HYEKVE. This CDR3 contains 13 residues. Trimming cost V 1 base and J 3 bases; bases outside gene matches: 1. The part of the CDR3 DNA that was read is TGTGCCAGCTCTCTTCTGGGGGGCTATGAACAGTAC. It translates to CASSLLGGYEQY. The CDR3 in full is CASSLLGGYEQYF.

Worth noting for this clone: Gene and germline names: mouse. The CDR3 end is not reached by the read, which stops 1 residue before it; the germline J gene fills it in. The chain links TRBV26 to TRBJ1-4; 8 bases line up with TRBD1. The V gene's germline CDR1 is KGHPV and CDR2 FQNQEV (reference sequence). Trimming cost V 2 bases and J 4 bases; bases outside gene matches: 3. This CDR3 has 15 amino acids. CDR3 DNA, as far as it was read: TGTGCCAGCAGTCTGGGACAGGGAGACAACGAAAGATTATTT. Translation gives CASSLGQGDNERLF. The entire CDR3 reads CASSLGQGDNERLFF.

By frequency in the sample, this clone is medium-sized. Genes and germline are mouse. The sequenced fragment ends 1 residue before the CDR3 boundary, so the rest is inferred from the germline J gene. This rearrangement joins TRBV12-1 to TRBJ2-7; 7 bases fit TRBD2. The CDR3 totals 12 residues. The germline V gene encodes CDR1 SGHSN and CDR2 HYEKVE. The V and J ends lost 2 bases and 4 bases, in that order; junction bases with no gene match: 1. The CDR3 protein is CASSRWGYEQYF. The sequenced part of the CDR3 DNA is TGTGCCAGCTCTCGCTGGGGGTATGAACAGTAC.

This clone ranks as large. Gene names refer to mouse genes. The read ends 1 residue early relative to the CDR3; the germline J gene fills the gap. The chain links TRBV5 to TRBJ2-7; D perhaps matches TRBD2 (5 bases). The CDR3 has 14 amino acids. V was clipped by 1 base and J by 3 bases, with 10 bases between them. The germline V gene encodes CDR1 LGHNA and CDR2 YNLKQL (reference sequence). The sequenced part of the CDR3 DNA is TGTGCCAGCAGCCAAGTGGGGAGCGTCTATGAACAGTAC. Its protein is CASSQVGSVYEQY. The complete CDR3 reads CASSQVGSVYEQYF.

This clone has a handful of counts. Genes and germline are mouse. The sequence runs out 1 residue before the end of the CDR3; the remainder is reconstructed from the germline J gene. The chain joins TRBV3 to TRBJ1-5; D unclear. Germline values: CDR1 SNHLY, CDR2 FYNGKV (reference sequence). Between the trimmed V and J ends, which lost 3 bases and 0 bases, there was a span of 6 bases. This CDR3 is 14 amino acids long. CDR3 loop: CASSLTYNNQAPLF. CDR3 DNA, as far as it was read: TGTGCCAGCAGCTTGACATATAACAACCAGGCTCCGCTT.

As for this clone: Germline and genes: mouse. The read stops 1 residue short of the end of the CDR3; the missing end is completed from the germline J gene. The chain carries TRBV12-2 and TRBJ2-7, with D perhaps matching TRBD2 (6 bases). V lost 2 bases to trimming and J lost 0 bases, with 10 bases between them. The germline V gene encodes CDR1 SGHLS and CDR2 HYDKME. This CDR3 has 14 residues. CDR3 in amino acids: CASSPTGGSYEQYF. The sequenced CDR3 bases are TGTGCCAGCTCTCCCACGGGGGGCTCCTATGAACAGTAC. The full variable domain, its missing parts supplied by reference TRBV12-2 and TRBJ2-7, is NSGVVQSPRYIIKGKGERSILKCIPISGHLSVAWYQQTQGQELKFFIQHYDKMERDKGNLPSRFSVQQFDDYHSEMNMSALELEDSAVYFCASSPTGGSYEQYFGPGTRLTVL.

Relative to its sample, this clone is medium-sized (0.01 to 0.1%). Here the gene names and germline are mouse. The read finishes 1 residue shy of the CDR3 end, and the germline J gene is used to complete it. V and J are TRBV13-2 and TRBJ2-7; D may be TRBD1 (6 bases). CDR1 and CDR2 from the germline V gene are NNHNN and SYGAGS (reference sequence). Deletions cut 3 bases from V and 4 bases from J, with 8 bases between. This CDR3 comprises 12 residues. CDR3 residues: CASGVRGYEQYF. CDR3 bases read: TGTGCCAGCGGTGTTAGGGGGTATGAACAGTAC.

In this sample, this clone turned up a few times. Mouse names are used for the genes. The read gets to within 1 residue of the CDR3 end, and the germline J gene fills in the rest. This chain uses TRBV23 with TRBJ1-1; the table assigns TRBD1, which was not confirmed against the DNA. CDR3 length: 13 amino acids. CDR1 KGHTA and CDR2 FQNQQP come from the germline V gene. CDR3 DNA, as far as it was read: TGCTCCAGCAGTCAATCGACAGACACAGAAGTCTTC. Translated: CSSSQSTDTEVF. The whole CDR3 reads CSSSQSTDTEVFF.

As for this clone: The listed genes are named as in mouse. The read ends 1 residue before the CDR3 terminus; that terminus is restored from the germline J gene. J is TRBJ2-5 and V is TRBV26; D uncertain. CDR1 is KGHPV and CDR2 is FQNQEV in the germline V gene (reference sequence). The CDR3 contains 14 residues. The ends were cut back, 4 bases at V and 0 bases at J, with 8 bases in the middle. The CDR3 region is CASSPRANQDTQYF. The CDR3 bases that were read are TGTGCCAGCAGTCCCCGGGCCAACCAAGACACCCAGTAC. Complete variable domain (other parts from reference TRBV26 and TRBJ2-5): NSKVIQTPRYLVKGQGQKAKMRCIPEKGHPVVFWYQQNKNNEFKFLINFQNQEVLQQIDMTEKRFSAECPSNSPCSLEIQSSEAGDSALYLCASSPRANQDTQYFGPGTRLLVL.

This clone was observed a handful of times. Gene names are the mouse ones. The read ends 1 residue early relative to the CDR3; the germline J gene fills the gap. This sequence joins TRBV13-1 and TRBJ2-4; TRBD1 matches 7 bases. Germline-derived CDR1 and CDR2 are NSHNY and SYGAGN. V was pared by 3 bases and J by 6 bases, with 4 bases of the junction left unmatched. The CDR3 totals 13 residues. The CDR3 loop reads CASSGQGGNTLYF. CDR3 bases read: TGTGCCAGCAGTGGACAGGGAGGGAACACCTTGTAC.

As regards this clone: Any gene name here is a mouse gene name. The CDR3 end falls 1 residue outside the read, so it is completed with the germline J gene. V usage is TRBV26 and J usage is TRBJ1-4, with TRBD1 matching over 7 bases. Per the germline V gene, CDR1 is KGHPV and CDR2 is FQNQEV (reference sequence). Trimming cost V 4 bases and J 4 bases; bases outside gene matches: 3. The CDR3 consists of 14 residues. The CDR3 loop reads CASSRQGGNERLFF. The DNA read from the CDR3 is TGTGCCAGCAGTCGACAGGGAGGCAACGAAAGATTATTT.

In the case of this clone: The genes and germline here are from mouse. The read terminates 1 residue ahead of where the CDR3 ends, so the germline J gene completes it. The genes are TRBV26 and TRBJ2-1; D remains unclear. Between the trimmed V and J ends, which lost 2 bases and 1 base, there was a span of 9 bases. This CDR3 has 15 residues. Germline loops: CDR1 KGHPV, CDR2 FQNQEV (reference sequence). The CDR3: CASSLTPDNYAEQFF. CDR3 DNA (partial): TGTGCCAGCAGTCTGACCCCGGACAACTATGCTGAGCAGTTC.

By its share, this clone is medium-sized (0.01 to 0.1%). Gene names and germline match the mouse. The CDR3 goes on 1 residue after the read ends, and that part is filled in from the germline J gene. The chain joins TRBV26 to TRBJ2-7; the D is unclear. Germline CDR1 is KGHPV and CDR2 is FQNQEV (reference sequence). CDR3 length equals 11 residues. V dropped 4 bases and J dropped 4 bases, with 5 bases sitting between them. The covered CDR3 bases are TGTGCCAGCAGTCAGGGTTATGAACAGTAC. Residues: CASSQGYEQY. Given in full, the CDR3 is CASSQGYEQYF. The variable domain in full, completed from reference TRBV26 and TRBJ2-7, reads NSKVIQTPRYLVKGQGQKAKMRCIPEKGHPVVFWYQQNKNNEFKFLINFQNQEVLQQIDMTEKRFSAECPSNSPCSLEIQSSEAGDSALYLCASSQGYEQYFGPGTRLTVL.

This clone was seen only a few times. Gene names are mouse gene names. The read falls 1 residue short of the CDR3 end, and the missing part is taken from the germline J gene. V is TRBV26 and J is TRBJ1-3; TRBD1 matches 10 bases. J lost 2 bases, V lost 6 bases, and 1 base had no gene match. In germline, CDR1 is KGHPV, CDR2 FQNQEV (reference sequence). The CDR3 runs 14 residues. The CDR3 loop reads CASRGTGAGNTLYF. Incomplete CDR3 DNA: TGTGCCAGCAGGGGGACAGGGGCTGGAAATACGCTCTAT.

A note on this clone: Gene names are mouse gene names. CDR3 region: CASSTGTGGNTQYF. The CDR3 DNA, read in part, is TGTGCAAGCAGCACCGGGACAGGGGGGAACACCCAGTAC. The V call is TRBV16, the J call TRBJ2-5, with 11 bases lining up with TRBD1. The sequence runs out 1 residue before the end of the CDR3; the remainder is reconstructed from the germline J gene. The CDR3 sequence is 14 residues long. The ends lost 5 bases at V and 7 bases at J; junction bases unmatched: 5. Germline V gene data show CDR1 as SGHSA and CDR2 as FRNQAP.

This clone was counted between two and nine times. Mouse names are used for the genes. Read data end 1 residue before the CDR3 end; the end is taken from the germline J gene. Other nucleotide sequences in the sample specify the same CDR3. The chain has TRBV26 and TRBJ1-3; D gene ambiguous. Trimming removed 3 bases at V and 0 bases at J, with 6 bases between. CDR1 and CDR2 from the germline V gene are KGHPV and FQNQEV (reference sequence). The CDR3 is 14 amino acids. The covered CDR3 bases are TGTGCCAGCAGTCTACGGGGTTCTGGAAATACGCTCTAT. It yields the protein CASSLRGSGNTLY. The CDR3, in full, reads CASSLRGSGNTLYF.

Regarding this clone: Mouse names are used for the genes. Read sequence stops 1 residue before the CDR3 end, and the germline J gene provides the missing end. The chain uses TRBV24 and TRBJ2-1; 8 positions agree with TRBD2. Germline CDR1 KGHTA, CDR2 FRNEEI. The CDR3 contains 15 residues. V was pared by 1 base and J by 1 base, with 0 bases of the junction left unmatched. CDR3 protein: CASSLSGGNYAEQFF. Partial CDR3 DNA: TGTGCCAGCAGTCTGTCTGGGGGGAACTATGCTGAGCAGTTC.

About this clone: Here the gene names and germline are mouse. The sequence runs out 1 residue before the end of the CDR3; the remainder is reconstructed from the germline J gene. This chain joins TRBV13-3 and TRBJ2-2; no definite D call. V gave up 2 bases and J gave up 1 base, with 3 bases separating them. The germline V gene encodes CDR1 NNHDY and CDR2 SYVADS. The CDR3 is 13 residues long. The CDR3 loop reads CASSDRNTGQLYF. The sequenced part of the CDR3 DNA is TGTGCCAGCAGTGACAGAAACACCGGGCAGCTCTAC.

Points on this clone: An end of the junction differs from the germline gene, which may be a read error. Gene names follow the mouse nomenclature. Read coverage stops 1 residue before the CDR3 terminus; the germline J gene supplies the remainder. The chain joins TRBV26 to TRBJ1-3; possibly TRBD1 for D (5 bases). Germline lookup yields CDR1 KGHPV and CDR2 FQNQEV (reference sequence). This CDR3 is 14 amino acids long. The covered CDR3 bases are TGTGCCAGCAGTCTGTGGGACGCTGGACATACGCTCTAT. It is translated as CASSLWDAGHTLY. The whole CDR3 is CASSLWDAGHTLYF.

By proportion, this clone is medium-sized. Gene names follow the mouse nomenclature. The CDR3 extends 1 residue past the end of the read, so its final part is completed from the germline J gene. This sequence joins TRBV23 and TRBJ2-3; the tabulated D call, TRBD2, remains unverified against the DNA. Looked up from germline, CDR1 is KGHTA and CDR2 is FQNQQP. This CDR3 spans 14 amino acids. The DNA read from the CDR3 is TGCTCCAGCAGTCAAATGGGGAGTGCAGAAACGCTGTAT. Protein sequence: CSSSQMGSAETLY. The CDR3 as a whole reads CSSSQMGSAETLYF.

By share of the sample, this clone is medium-sized. Gene names are the mouse ones. The read falls 1 residue short of the CDR3 end, and the missing part is taken from the germline J gene. The V gene is TRBV16, the J gene TRBJ2-7; tentative D call: TRBD2 (6 bases). Trimming removed 3 bases from V and 0 bases from J, with 9 bases in between. This CDR3 has 14 amino acids. Germline values: CDR1 SGHSA, CDR2 FRNQAP. The CDR3 spells CASSLSGGSYEQYF. Incomplete CDR3 DNA: TGTGCAAGCAGCTTGAGTGGGGGCTCCTATGAACAGTAC.

Remarks on this clone: Genes here carry mouse names. The read ends 1 residue before the CDR3 terminus; that terminus is restored from the germline J gene. The chain recombines TRBV12-1 with TRBJ2-2; TRBD1 matches 7 bases. The CDR3 is 14 amino acids. CDR1 is SGHSN and CDR2 is HYEKVE in the germline V gene. After removal of 0 bases from V and 6 bases from J, the junction contained 3 bases not matched to a gene. CDR3 region: CASSLRQGAGQLYF. The CDR3 bases that were read are TGTGCCAGCTCTCTCAGGCAGGGGGCCGGGCAGCTCTAC. The whole variable domain, remainder taken from reference TRBV12-1 and TRBJ2-2, is DSGVVQSPRHIIKEKGGRSVLTCIPISGHSNVVWYQQTLGKELKFLIQHYEKVERDKGFLPSRFSVQQFDDYHSEMNMSALELEDSAMYFCASSLRQGAGQLYFGEGSKLTVL.

About this clone itself: Genes and germline are mouse. The sequence runs out 1 residue before the end of the CDR3; the remainder is reconstructed from the germline J gene. V gene TRBV13-3 combines with J gene TRBJ2-1, with a possible D match to TRBD1 (7 bases). Germline CDR1 is NNHDY and CDR2 is SYVADS. V was pared by 0 bases and J by 5 bases, with 9 bases between. The CDR3 runs to 14 residues. CDR3 sequence: CASSDARGHAEQFF. The DNA read from the CDR3 is TGTGCCAGCAGTGATGCTAGGGGGCATGCTGAGCAGTTC.